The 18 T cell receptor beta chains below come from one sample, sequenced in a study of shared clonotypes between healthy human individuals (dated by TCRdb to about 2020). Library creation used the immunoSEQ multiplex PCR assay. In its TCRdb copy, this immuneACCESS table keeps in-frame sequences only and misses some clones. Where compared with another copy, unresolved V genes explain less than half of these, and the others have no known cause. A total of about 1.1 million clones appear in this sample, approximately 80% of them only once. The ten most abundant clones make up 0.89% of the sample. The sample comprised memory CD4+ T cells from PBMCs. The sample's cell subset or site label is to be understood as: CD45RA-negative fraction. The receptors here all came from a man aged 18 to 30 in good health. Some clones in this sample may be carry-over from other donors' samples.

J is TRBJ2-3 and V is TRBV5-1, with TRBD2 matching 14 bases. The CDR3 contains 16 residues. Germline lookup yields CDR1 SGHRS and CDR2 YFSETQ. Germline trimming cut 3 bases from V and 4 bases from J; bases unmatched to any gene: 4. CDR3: CASSSGLAGVSDTQYF. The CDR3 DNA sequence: TGCGCCAGCAGCTCGGGACTAGCGGGAGTTTCAGATACGCAGTATTTT. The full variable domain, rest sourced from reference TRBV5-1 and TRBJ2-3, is KAGVTQTPRYLIKTRGQQVTLSCSPISGHRSVSWYQQTPGQGLQFLFEYFSETQRNKGNFPGRFSGRQFSNSRSEMNVSTLELGDSALYLCASSSGLAGVSDTQYFGPGTRLTVL.

For the CDR3, the DNA is TGTGCCAGCAGCGTAGGGGGTGGGCCCAACTACGAGCAGTACTTC. Translation: CASSVGGGPNYEQYF. The chain employs TRBV9 and TRBJ2-7, with D unclear. This CDR3 is 15 amino acids long. Germline V gives CDR1 SGDLS, CDR2 YYNGEE. The ends were cut back, 0 bases at V and 3 bases at J, with 13 bases in the middle.

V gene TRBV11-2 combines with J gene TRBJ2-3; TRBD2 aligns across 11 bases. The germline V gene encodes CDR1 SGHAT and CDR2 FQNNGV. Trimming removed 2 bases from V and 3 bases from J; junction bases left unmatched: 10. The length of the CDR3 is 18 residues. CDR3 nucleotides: TGTGCCAGCAGCTTAACGTTGGCTAGCGGGAGGTCAACAGATACGCAGTATTTT. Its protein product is CASSLTLASGRSTDTQYF.

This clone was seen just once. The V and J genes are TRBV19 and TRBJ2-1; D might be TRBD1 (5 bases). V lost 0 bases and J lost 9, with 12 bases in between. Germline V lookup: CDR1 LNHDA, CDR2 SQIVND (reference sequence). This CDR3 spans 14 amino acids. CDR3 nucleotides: TGTGCCAGTAGTATAGAGGTTAGGGGAAGTGAGCAGTTCTTC. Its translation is CASSIEVRGSEQFF.

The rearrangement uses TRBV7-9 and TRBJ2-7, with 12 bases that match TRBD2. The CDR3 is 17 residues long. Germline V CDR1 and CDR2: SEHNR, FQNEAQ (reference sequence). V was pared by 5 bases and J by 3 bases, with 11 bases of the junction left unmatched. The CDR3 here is CASSPRGTSGFFYEQYF. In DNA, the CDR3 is TGTGCCAGCAGCCCCCGGGGGACTAGCGGGTTCTTCTACGAGCAGTACTTC.

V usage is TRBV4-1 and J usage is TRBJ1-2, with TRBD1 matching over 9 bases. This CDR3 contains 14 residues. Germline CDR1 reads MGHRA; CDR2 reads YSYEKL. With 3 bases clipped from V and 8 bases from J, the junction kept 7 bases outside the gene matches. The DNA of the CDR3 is TGCGCCAGCAGCCACACACAGGGGGCCGGGGGCTACACCTTC. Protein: CASSHTQGAGGYTF.

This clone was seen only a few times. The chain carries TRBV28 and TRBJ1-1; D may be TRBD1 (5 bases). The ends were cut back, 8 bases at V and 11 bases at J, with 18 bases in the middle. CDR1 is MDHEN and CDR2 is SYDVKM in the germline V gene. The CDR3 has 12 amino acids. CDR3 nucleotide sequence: TGTGCCAGCGTGGGGCCCTCTAGTTCTGCTTTCTTT. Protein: CASVGPSSSAFF.

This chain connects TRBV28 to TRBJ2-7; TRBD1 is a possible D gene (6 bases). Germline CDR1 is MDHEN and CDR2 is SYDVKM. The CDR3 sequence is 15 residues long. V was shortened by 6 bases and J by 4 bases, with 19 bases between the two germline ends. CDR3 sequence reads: CASRLSSRDIYEQYF. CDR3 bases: TGTGCCAGCAGACTGTCGTCCCGGGACATTTACGAGCAGTACTTC.

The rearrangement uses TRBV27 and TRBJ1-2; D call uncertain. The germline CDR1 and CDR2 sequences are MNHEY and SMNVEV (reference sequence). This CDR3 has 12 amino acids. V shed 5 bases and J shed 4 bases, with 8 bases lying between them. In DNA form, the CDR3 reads TGTGCCAGCAGTCCGCGGGGCTATGGCTACACCTTC. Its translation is CASSPRGYGYTF.

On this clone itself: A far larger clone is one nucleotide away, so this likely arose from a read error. CDR3 sequence: CASMGPPRAEAQYF. CDR3 sequence (DNA): TGTGCCAGCATGGGCCCCCCCCGCGCGGAGGCCCAGTACTTC. The rearrangement uses TRBV2 and TRBJ2-5; weak D call: TRBD2 (5 bases). The germline V gene has CDR1 SNHLY and CDR2 FYNNEI. Trimming shortened V by 7 bases and J by 9 bases, and 21 bases separated the two germline ends. There are 14 residues in the CDR3.

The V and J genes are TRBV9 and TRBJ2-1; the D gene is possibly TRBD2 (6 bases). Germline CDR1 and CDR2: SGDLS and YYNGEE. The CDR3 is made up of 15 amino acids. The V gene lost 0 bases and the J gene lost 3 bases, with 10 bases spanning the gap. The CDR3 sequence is CASSVGGNHYNEQFF. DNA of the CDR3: TGTGCCAGCAGCGTAGGCGGGAACCACTACAATGAGCAGTTCTTC.

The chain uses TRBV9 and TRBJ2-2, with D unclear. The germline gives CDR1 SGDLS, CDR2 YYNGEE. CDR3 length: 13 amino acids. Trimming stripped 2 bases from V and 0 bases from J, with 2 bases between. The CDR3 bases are TGTGCCAGCAGCGTGACGAACACCGGGGAGCTGTTTTTT. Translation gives CASSVTNTGELFF.

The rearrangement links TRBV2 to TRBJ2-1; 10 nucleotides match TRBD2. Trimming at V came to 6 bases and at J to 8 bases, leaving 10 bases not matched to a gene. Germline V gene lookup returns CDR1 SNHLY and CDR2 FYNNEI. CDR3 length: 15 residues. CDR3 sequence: CASRPVLAGEYEQFF. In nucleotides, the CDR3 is TGTGCCAGCAGGCCCGTTCTAGCGGGAGAGTATGAGCAGTTCTTC.

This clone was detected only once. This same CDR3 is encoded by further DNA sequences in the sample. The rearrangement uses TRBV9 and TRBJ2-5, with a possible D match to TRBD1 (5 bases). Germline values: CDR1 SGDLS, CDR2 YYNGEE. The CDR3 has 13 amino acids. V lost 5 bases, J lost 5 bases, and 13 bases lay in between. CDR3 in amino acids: CASSPRGGETQYF. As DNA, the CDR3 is TGTGCCAGCAGTCCTAGGGGTGGCGAGACCCAGTACTTC. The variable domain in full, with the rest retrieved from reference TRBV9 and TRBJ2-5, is DSGVTQTPKHLITATGQRVTLRCSPRSGDLSVYWYQQSLDQGLQFLIQYYNGEERAKGNILERFSAQQFPDLHSELNLSSLELGDSALYFCASSPRGGETQYFGPGTRLLVL.

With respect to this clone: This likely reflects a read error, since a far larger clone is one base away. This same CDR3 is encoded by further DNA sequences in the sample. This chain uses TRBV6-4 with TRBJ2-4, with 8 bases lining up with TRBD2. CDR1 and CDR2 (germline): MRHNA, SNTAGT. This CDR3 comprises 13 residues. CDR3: CASSETSENIQYF. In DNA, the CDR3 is TGCGCCAGCAGTGAGACTAGCGAAAACATTCAGTACTTC.

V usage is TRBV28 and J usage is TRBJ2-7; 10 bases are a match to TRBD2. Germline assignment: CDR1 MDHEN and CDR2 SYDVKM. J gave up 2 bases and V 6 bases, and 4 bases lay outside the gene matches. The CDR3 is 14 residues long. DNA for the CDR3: TGTGCCAGCAGCCCTAGCGGGAGACCCTACGAGCAGTACTTC. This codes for CASSPSGRPYEQYF. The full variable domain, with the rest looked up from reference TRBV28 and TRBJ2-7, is DVKVTQSSRYLVKRTGEKVFLECVQDMDHENMFWYRQDPGLGLRLIYFSYDVKMKEKGDIPEGYSVSREKKERFSLILESASTNQTSMYLCASSPSGRPYEQYFGPGTRLTVT.

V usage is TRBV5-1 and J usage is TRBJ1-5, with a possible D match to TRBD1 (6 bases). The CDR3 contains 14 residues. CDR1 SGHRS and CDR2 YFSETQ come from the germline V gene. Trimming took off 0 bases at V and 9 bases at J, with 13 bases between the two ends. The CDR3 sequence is CASSLEGGETPQHF. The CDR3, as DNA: TGCGCCAGCAGCTTGGAAGGGGGAGAGACGCCCCAGCATTTT.

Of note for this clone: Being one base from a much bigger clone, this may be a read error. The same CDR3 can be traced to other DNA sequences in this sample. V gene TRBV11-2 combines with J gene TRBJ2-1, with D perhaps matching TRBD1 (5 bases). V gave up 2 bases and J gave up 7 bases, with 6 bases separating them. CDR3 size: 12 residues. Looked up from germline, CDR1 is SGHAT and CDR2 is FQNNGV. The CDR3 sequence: CASSLSGNEQFF. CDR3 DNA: TGTGCCAGCAGCTTATCAGGGAATGAGCAGTTCTTC.